The T cell receptor beta chain under discussion was sequenced for a study of type 1 and type 2 diabetes patients. Study-level background: Donors were type 1 diabetes, type 2 diabetes, or nondiabetic controls. From PBMCs, CD4+ and CD8+ T cells were isolated by magnetic microbeads.

V gave up 0 bases and J gave up 8 bases; unmatched junction bases: 3. The germline V gene encodes CDR1 DFQATT and CDR2 SNEGSKA (reference sequence). The CDR3 consists of 14 residues. Amplification started from genomic DNA. Multiplex PCR with 30 forward and 13 reverse primers amplified the TCR beta CDR3. TCRdb passed the multiplex PCR reads through MiXCR, listing each CDR3 protein once. The sample records 270,000 or so distinct CDR3 sequences, more than 45% being singletons. The chain has TRBV20-1 and TRBJ2-1, with TRBD2 matching 11 bases. The source of this sequence is a man aged 18 to 30 with type 2 diabetes. What was sequenced was peripheral blood mononuclear cells (PBMCs). The CDR3 reads CSARDSGGADEQFF. The CDR3 nucleotides are TGCAGTGCTAGAGATAGCGGGGGGGCCGATGAGCAGTTCTTC.